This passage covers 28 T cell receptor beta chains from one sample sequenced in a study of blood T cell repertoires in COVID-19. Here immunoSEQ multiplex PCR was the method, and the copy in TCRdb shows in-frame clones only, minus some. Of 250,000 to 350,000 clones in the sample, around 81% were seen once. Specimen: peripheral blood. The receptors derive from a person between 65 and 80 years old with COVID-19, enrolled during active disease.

CDR3 loop: CASSLSYTEAFF. The CDR3 nucleotides are TGTGCCAGCAGCTTAAGCTACACTGAAGCTTTCTTT. The gene calls are TRBV7-9 and TRBJ1-1, with D uncertain. Germline lookup yields CDR1 SEHNR and CDR2 FQNEAQ (reference sequence). V was clipped by 2 bases and J by 3 bases, with 4 bases between them. The CDR3 totals 12 residues.

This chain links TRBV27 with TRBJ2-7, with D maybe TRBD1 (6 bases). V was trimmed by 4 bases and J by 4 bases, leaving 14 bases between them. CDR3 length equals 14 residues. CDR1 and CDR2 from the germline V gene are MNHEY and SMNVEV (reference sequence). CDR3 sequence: CASSYAGVGYEQYF. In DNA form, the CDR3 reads TGTGCCAGCAGTTACGCAGGGGTTGGGTACGAGCAGTACTTC.

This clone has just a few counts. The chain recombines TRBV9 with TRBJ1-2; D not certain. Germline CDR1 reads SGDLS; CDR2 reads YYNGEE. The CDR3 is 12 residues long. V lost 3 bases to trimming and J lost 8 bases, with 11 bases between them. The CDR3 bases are TGTGCCAGCAGCGCAAAGCTCCGCGGCTACACCTTC. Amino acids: CASSAKLRGYTF.

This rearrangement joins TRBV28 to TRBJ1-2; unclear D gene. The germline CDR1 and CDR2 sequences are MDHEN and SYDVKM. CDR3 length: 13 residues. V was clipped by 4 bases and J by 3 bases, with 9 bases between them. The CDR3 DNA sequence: TGTGCCAGCAGTTCTGGCAGGTACTATGGCTACACCTTC. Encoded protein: CASSSGRYYGYTF.

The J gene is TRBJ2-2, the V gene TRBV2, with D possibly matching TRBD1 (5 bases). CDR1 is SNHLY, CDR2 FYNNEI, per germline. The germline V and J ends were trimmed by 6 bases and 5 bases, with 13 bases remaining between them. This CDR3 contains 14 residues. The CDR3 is CASSGGQGTGELFF. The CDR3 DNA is TGTGCCAGCAGCGGCGGACAAGGGACCGGGGAGCTGTTTTTT. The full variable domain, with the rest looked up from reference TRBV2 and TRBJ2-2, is EPEVTQTPSHQVTQMGQEVILRCVPISNHLYFYWYRQILGQKVEFLVSFYNNEISEKSEIFDDQFSVERPDGSNFTLKIRSTKLEDSAMYFCASSGGQGTGELFFGEGSRLTVL.

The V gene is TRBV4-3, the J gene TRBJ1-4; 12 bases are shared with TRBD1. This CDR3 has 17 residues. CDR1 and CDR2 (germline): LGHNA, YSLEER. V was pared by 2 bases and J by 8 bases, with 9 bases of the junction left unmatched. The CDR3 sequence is CASSQRDRGRVAEKLFF. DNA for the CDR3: TGCGCCAGCAGCCAAAGGGACAGGGGGCGGGTTGCGGAAAAACTGTTTTTT.

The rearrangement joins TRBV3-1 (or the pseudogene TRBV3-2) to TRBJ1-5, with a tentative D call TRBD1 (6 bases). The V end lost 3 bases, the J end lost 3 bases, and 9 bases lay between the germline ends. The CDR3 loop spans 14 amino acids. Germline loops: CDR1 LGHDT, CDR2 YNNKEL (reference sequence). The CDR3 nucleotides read TGTGCCAGCAGCCACAACAGGGTCAATCAGCCCCAGCATTTT. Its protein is CASSHNRVNQPQHF.

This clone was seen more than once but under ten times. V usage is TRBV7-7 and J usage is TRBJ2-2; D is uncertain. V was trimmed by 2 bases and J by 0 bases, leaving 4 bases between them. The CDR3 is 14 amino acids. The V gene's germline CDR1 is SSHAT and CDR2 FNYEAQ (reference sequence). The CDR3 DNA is TGTGCCAGCAGCTTAATAGCGAACACCGGGGAGCTGTTTTTT. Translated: CASSLIANTGELFF.

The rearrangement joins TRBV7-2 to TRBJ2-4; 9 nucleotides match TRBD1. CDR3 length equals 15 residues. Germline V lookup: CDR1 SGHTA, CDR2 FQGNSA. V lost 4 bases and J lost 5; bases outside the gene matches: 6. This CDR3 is CASSSPGQGQNIQYF. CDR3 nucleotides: TGTGCCAGCAGCTCTCCGGGACAGGGACAAAACATTCAGTACTTC.

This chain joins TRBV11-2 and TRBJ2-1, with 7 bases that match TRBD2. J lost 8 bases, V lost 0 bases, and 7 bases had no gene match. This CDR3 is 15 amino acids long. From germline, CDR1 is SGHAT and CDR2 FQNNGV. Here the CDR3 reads CASSLERDYFDEQFF. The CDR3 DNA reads TGTGCCAGCAGCTTAGAGCGGGACTACTTCGATGAGCAGTTCTTC.

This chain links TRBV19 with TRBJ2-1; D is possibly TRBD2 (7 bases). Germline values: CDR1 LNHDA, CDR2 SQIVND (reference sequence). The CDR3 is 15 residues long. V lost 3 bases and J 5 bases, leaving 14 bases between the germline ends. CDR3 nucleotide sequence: TGTGCCAGTAGTATGGGCAGGGGAGGGCACAATGAGCAGTTCTTC. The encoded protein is CASSMGRGGHNEQFF. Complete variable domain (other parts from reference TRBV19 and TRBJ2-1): DGGITQSPKYLFRKEGQNVTLSCEQNLNHDAMYWYRQDPGQGLRLIYYSQIVNDFQKGDIAEGYSVSREKKESFPLTVTSAQKNPTAFYLCASSMGRGGHNEQFFGPGTRLTVL.

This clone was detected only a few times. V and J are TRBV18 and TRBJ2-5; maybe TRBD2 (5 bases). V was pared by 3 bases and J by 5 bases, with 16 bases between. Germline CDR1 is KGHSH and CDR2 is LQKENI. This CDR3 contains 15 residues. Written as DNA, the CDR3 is TGTGCCAGCTCACCCGGTAGGCTAGCCTCCGAGACCCAGTACTTC. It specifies CASSPGRLASETQYF.

The CDR3 DNA sequence: TGTGCCAGCAGCCCGAGGACAGGGGGCGAAAACTCTGGAAACACCATATATTTT. It translates to CASSPRTGGENSGNTIYF. This chain links TRBV9 with TRBJ1-3; 11 positions match TRBD1. This CDR3 spans 18 amino acids. Germline V gene data show CDR1 as SGDLS and CDR2 as YYNGEE. Trimming took 4 bases from V and 0 from J; bases not matched to a gene: 9.

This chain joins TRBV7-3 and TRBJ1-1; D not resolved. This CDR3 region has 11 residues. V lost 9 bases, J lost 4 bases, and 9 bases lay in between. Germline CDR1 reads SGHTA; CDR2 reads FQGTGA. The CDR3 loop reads CASRLGTEAFF. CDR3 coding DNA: TGTGCCAGTAGACTCGGCACTGAAGCTTTCTTT.

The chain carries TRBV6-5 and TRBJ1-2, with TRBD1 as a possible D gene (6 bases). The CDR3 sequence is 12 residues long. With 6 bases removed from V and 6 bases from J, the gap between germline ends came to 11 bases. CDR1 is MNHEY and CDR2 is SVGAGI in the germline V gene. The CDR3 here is CASRHKGDGYTF. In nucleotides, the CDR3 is TGTGCCAGCAGGCACAAGGGGGATGGCTACACCTTC.

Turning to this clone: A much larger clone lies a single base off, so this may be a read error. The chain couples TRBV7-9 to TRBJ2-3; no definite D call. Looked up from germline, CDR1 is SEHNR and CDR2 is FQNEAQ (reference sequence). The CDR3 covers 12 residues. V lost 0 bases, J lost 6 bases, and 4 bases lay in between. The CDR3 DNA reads TGTGCCAGCAGCTTAGCGCGGGATACGCAGTATTTT. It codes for CASSLARDTQYF. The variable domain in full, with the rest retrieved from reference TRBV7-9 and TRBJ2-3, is DTGVSQNPRHKITKRGQNVTFRCDPISEHNRLYWYRQTLGQGPEFLTYFQNEAQLEKSRLLSDRFSAERPKGSFSTLEIQRTEQGDSAMYLCASSLARDTQYFGPGTRLTVL.

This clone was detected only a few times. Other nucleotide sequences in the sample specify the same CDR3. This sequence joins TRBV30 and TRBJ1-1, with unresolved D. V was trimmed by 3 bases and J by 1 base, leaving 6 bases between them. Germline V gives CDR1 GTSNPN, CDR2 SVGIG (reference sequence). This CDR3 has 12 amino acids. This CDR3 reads CAWRRGNTEAFF. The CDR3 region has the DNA TGTGCCTGGAGGCGAGGGAACACTGAAGCTTTCTTT.

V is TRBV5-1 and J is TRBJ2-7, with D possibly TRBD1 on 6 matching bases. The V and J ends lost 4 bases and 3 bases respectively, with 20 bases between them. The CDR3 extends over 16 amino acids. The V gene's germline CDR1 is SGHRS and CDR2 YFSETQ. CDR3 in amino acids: CASSPRTASLLYEQYF. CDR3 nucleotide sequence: TGCGCCAGCAGCCCCAGGACAGCCTCCCTCCTCTACGAGCAGTACTTC.

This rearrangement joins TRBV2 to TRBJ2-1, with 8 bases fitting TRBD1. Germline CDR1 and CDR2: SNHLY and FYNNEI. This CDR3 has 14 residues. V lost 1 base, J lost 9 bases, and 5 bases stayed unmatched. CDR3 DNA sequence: TGTGCCAGCAGTGAAGAGACAGGGGTCGTTGAGCAGTTCTTC. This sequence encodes CASSEETGVVEQFF.

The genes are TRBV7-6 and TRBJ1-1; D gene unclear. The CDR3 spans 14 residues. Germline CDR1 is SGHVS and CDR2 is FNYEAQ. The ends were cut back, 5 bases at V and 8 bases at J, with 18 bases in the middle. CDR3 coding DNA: TGTGCCAGCAGCCAAGGCGGGTGGACTGGGGAAGCTTTCTTT. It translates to CASSQGGWTGEAFF.

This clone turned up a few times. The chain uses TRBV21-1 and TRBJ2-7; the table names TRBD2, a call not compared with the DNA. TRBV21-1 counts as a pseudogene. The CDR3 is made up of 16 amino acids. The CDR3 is CASSKVEERTHYEQYF. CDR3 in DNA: TGTGCCAGCAGCAAAGTGGAGGAAAGGACTCACTACGAGCAGTACTTC.

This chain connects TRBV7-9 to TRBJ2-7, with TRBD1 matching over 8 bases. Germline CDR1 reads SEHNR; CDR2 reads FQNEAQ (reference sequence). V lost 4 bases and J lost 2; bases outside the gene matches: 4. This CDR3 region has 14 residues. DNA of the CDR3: TGTGCCAGCAGCTACCCGGGACAGGCCTACGAGCAGTACTTC. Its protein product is CASSYPGQAYEQYF.

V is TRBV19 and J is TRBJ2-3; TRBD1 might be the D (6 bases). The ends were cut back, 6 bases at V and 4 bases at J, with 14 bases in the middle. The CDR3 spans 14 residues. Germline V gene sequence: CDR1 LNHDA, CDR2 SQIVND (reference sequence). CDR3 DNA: TGTGCCAGTAGACCACTAGGACAGTCAGATACGCAGTATTTT. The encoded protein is CASRPLGQSDTQYF. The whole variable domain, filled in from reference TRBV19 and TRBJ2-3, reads DGGITQSPKYLFRKEGQNVTLSCEQNLNHDAMYWYRQDPGQGLRLIYYSQIVNDFQKGDIAEGYSVSREKKESFPLTVTSAQKNPTAFYLCASRPLGQSDTQYFGPGTRLTVL.

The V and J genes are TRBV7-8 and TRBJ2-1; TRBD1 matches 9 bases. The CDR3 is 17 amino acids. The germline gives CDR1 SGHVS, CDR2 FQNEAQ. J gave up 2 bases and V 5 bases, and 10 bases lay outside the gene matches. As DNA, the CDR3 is TGTGCCAGCAGCCCTGGGACAGGGCTCATAACCTACAATGAGCAGTTCTTC. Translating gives CASSPGTGLITYNEQFF. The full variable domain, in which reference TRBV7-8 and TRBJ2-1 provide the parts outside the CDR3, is GAGVSQSPRYKVAKRGQDVALRCDPISGHVSLFWYQQALGQGPEFLTYFQNEAQLDKSGLPSDRFFAERPEGSVSTLKIQRTQQEDSAVYLCASSPGTGLITYNEQFFGPGTRLTVL.

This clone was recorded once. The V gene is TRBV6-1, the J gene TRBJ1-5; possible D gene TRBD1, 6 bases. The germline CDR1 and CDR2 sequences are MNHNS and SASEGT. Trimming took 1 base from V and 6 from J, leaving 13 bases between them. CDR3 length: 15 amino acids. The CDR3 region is CASSEEDTGSQPQHF. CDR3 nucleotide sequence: TGTGCCAGCAGTGAAGAAGACACAGGGAGTCAGCCCCAGCATTTT.

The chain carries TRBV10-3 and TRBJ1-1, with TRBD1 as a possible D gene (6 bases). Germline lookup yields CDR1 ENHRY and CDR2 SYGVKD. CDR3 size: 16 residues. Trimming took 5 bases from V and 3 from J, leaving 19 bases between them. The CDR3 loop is CAISTGFDYGYTEAFF. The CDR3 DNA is TGTGCCATCAGTACAGGGTTTGATTATGGGTACACTGAAGCTTTCTTT.

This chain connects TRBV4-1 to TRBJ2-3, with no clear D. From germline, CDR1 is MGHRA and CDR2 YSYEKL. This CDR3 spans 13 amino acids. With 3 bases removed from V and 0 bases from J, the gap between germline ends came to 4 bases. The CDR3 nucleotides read TGCGCCAGCAGCCAGACTAGCACAGATACGCAGTATTTT. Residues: CASSQTSTDTQYF.

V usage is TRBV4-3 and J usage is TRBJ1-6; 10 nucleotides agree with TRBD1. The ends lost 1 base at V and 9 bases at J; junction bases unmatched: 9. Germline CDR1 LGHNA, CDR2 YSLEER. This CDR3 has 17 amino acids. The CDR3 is CASSQGIPGQGTSPLHF. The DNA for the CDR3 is TGCGCCAGCAGCCAAGGGATTCCGGGACAGGGGACTTCACCCCTCCACTTT.